The sequence of this T cell receptor (beta chain) was determined in a study of CD8 T cells in ankylosing spondylitis. Regarding the study as a whole: Previously reported in reactive arthritis synovial fluid and blood were some of the motif variants. Seven to nine highly homologous variants made up a TCR beta motif that seemed to typify ankylosing spondylitis blood. Disease-associated clonotypes exhibited CD8+ identity and were relatively infrequent in peripheral blood. Significantly higher representation of disease-linked clones was reported for matched ankylosing spondylitis synovial fluid.

Turning to this clonotype: No antigen is known for it.

J gave up 7 bases and V 1 base, and 4 bases lay outside the gene matches. This CDR3 has 14 residues. Germline CDR1 reads SEHNR; CDR2 reads FQNEAQ (reference sequence). TCRdb itself ran the 5' RACE reads through MiXCR, one entry per CDR3 protein. In the table there are around 770,000 distinct CDR3 sequences, 15% to 20% of which are singletons. J is TRBJ2-1 and V is TRBV7-9; 7 positions match TRBD2. Sample: blood, either unsorted or a sorted T cell fraction (not recorded which). The sequence was collected from a male donor with ankylosing spondylitis. This CDR3 reads CASSLVLAPNEQFF. The CDR3 DNA follows: TGTGCCAGCAGCTTAGTACTAGCGCCTAATGAGCAGTTCTTC.